This T cell receptor beta chain emerged from a study of blood T cell repertoires in COVID-19. This table comes from immunoSEQ multiplex PCR, and its TCRdb copy is limited to in-frame clones, with some not included. Among around 200,000 clones, roughly 83% were seen once, and the ten largest hold 6.5% to 9%. A remark on this clone: A junction end diverges from the germline sequence, so it may reflect a read error.

This CDR3 is built from 16 residues. Looked up from germline, CDR1 is LGHDT and CDR2 is YNNKEL (reference sequence). The TCR was taken from a woman aged 40 to 49 with COVID-19, enrolled during active disease. Source material: peripheral blood. The V call is TRBV3-1 (or the pseudogene TRBV3-2), the J call TRBJ1-4; maybe TRBD1 (5 bases). CDR3 coding DNA: TGTGCCAGCAGACAAGACAGATTGGGGGGTAATGAAAAACTGTTTTTT. Amino acid sequence: CASRQDRLGGNEKLFF.